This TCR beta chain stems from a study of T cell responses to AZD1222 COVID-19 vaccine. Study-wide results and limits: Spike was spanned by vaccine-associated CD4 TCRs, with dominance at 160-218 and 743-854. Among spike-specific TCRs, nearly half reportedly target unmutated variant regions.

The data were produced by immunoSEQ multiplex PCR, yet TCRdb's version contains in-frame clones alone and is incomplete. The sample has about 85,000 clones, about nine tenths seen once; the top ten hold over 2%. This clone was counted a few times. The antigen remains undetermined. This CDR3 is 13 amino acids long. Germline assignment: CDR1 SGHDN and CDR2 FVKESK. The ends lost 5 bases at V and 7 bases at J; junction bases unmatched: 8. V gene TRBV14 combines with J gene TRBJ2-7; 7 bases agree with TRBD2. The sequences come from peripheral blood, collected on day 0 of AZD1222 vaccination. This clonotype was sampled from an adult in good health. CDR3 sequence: CASSSRLAGEQYF. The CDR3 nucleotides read TGTGCCAGCAGCTCCCGACTAGCTGGGGAGCAGTACTTC.